These T cell receptor beta chains were read from a single sample in a study of blood T cell repertoires in COVID-19. Profiled with immunoSEQ multiplex PCR; TCRdb holds only in-frame clones, not every one. Among some 80,000 clones, approximately 90% were seen once, and the ten largest hold approximately 19%. The sample comprised peripheral blood. Receptors were obtained from a human donor in a cohort sampled during active COVID-19. Each CDR3 is given with its conserved first and last residue. A D gene is named only where the DNA matches it firmly. A clone size is listed for some rows: how often the clone was seen (once, few, many), or a class if it is expanded.

V gene	J gene	D gene	clone size	CDR3 length	CDR3 protein	CDR3 DNA
TRBV6-5	TRBJ2-7	-	-	15	CASSQSGSRSYEQYF	TGTGCCAGCAGTCAAAGTGGTTCGAGGTCCTACGAGCAGTACTTC
TRBV9	TRBJ1-1	-	-	14	CASSLDSSRTEAFF	TGTGCCAGCAGCCTAGACAGTAGTAGGACTGAAGCTTTCTTT
TRBV5-1	TRBJ2-5	-	-	15	CASSPGRGLQETQYF	TGCGCCAGCAGCCCCGGGAGGGGGCTTCAAGAGACCCAGTACTTC
TRBV6-1	TRBJ1-2	-	-	12	CASSEVGQGYTF	TGTGCCAGCAGTGAAGTAGGACAGGGCTACACCTTC
TRBV29-1	TRBJ1-1	-	-	13	CSVEWAQGSEAFF	TGCAGCGTTGAATGGGCCCAGGGTTCTGAAGCTTTCTTT
TRBV7-2	TRBJ2-1	TRBD2	once	16	CASSPRVTSGMIEQFF	TGTGCCAGCAGCCCCAGGGTGACTAGCGGTATGATTGAGCAGTTCTTC
TRBV7-2	TRBJ2-5	TRBD1	-	15	CASSLGQGSQETQYF	TGTGCCAGCAGCTTAGGACAGGGGTCCCAAGAGACCCAGTACTTC
TRBV18	TRBJ1-2	-	-	15	CASSPFGTSNYGYTF	TGTGCCAGCTCACCATTTGGGACTTCTAACTATGGCTACACCTTC
TRBV4-3	TRBJ1-2	-	-	13	CASSQDRRARYTF	TGCGCCAGCAGCCAAGATCGGAGGGCGCGCTACACCTTC
TRBV14	TRBJ1-2	-	-	14	CASSQDRWNYGYTF	TGTGCCAGCAGCCAAGATCGGTGGAACTATGGCTACACCTTC
TRBV10-2	TRBJ2-7	-	-	17	CASSEHDRAVGSDEQYF	TGCGCCAGCAGTGAGCACGACAGGGCAGTCGGGAGTGACGAGCAGTACTTC
TRBV20-1	TRBJ2-5	-	-	14	CSASAHGGGETQYF	TGCAGTGCCAGTGCCCATGGGGGCGGAGAGACCCAGTACTTC
TRBV5-4	TRBJ2-6	TRBD1	-	17	CASSLGPPGGGANVLTF	TGTGCCAGCAGCTTGGGCCCACCAGGGGGTGGGGCCAACGTCCTGACTTTC
TRBV4-1	TRBJ2-1	TRBD2	-	20	CASSQEGARSGRPLYNEQFF	TGCGCCAGCAGCCAAGAAGGGGCCCGTAGCGGGAGGCCCCTCTACAATGAGCAGTTCTTC
TRBV6-5	TRBJ1-2	-	-	15	CASSYGFEGSYGYTF	TGTGCCAGCAGTTACGGCTTCGAGGGTAGCTATGGCTACACCTTC
TRBV7-9	TRBJ1-5	TRBD1	-	17	CASSLGTGGISNQPQHF	TGTGCCAGCAGCTTAGGGACAGGGGGCATTAGCAATCAGCCCCAGCATTTT
TRBV18	TRBJ1-6	-	-	18	CASSPLAVGGLKNSPLHF	TGTGCCAGCTCACCACTAGCGGTAGGAGGCCTGAAGAATTCACCCCTCCACTTT
TRBV6-2/TRBV6-3	TRBJ2-7	TRBD2	-	17	CASSSSGSPHYSYEQYF	TGTGCCAGCAGTTCTAGCGGGAGTCCCCACTACTCCTACGAGCAGTACTTC
TRBV10-3	TRBJ2-3	TRBD2	-	15	CAVSGLAGSLDTQYF	TGTGCCGTCAGCGGACTAGCGGGGTCCCTAGACACGCAGTATTTT
TRBV7-2	TRBJ2-7	TRBD2	-	15	CASSLWRGSSYEQYF	TGTGCCAGCAGCTTATGGCGGGGGAGCTCCTACGAGCAGTACTTC
TRBV6-2/TRBV6-3	TRBJ1-1	-	once	14	CASRPPEKHTEAFF	TGTGCCAGCAGACCTCCCGAGAAACACACTGAAGCTTTCTTT
TRBV6-4	TRBJ2-2	TRBD1	-	15	CASGRGQGNTGELFF	TGTGCCAGCGGACGTGGACAGGGGAACACCGGGGAGCTGTTTTTT
TRBV7-9	TRBJ2-2	TRBD2	-	16	CASSSGGVRGTGELFF	TGTGCCAGCAGCTCGGGGGGTGTCCGAGGAACCGGGGAGCTGTTTTTT
TRBV18	TRBJ2-7	-	-	13	CASSRGARYEQYF	TGTGCCAGCTCACGCGGGGCGAGGTACGAGCAGTACTTC
TRBV4-3	TRBJ2-3	TRBD2	-	15	CASSQDGLAGDTQYF	TGCGCCAGCAGCCAAGATGGCCTAGCGGGTGATACGCAGTATTTT
TRBV7-9	TRBJ2-1	TRBD2	-	15	CASSPLAGSYNEQFF	TGTGCCAGCAGCCCACTAGCGGGCTCCTACAATGAGCAGTTCTTC
TRBV3-1/TRBV3-2	TRBJ1-2	-	-	14	CASSQDPGIGGYTF	TGTGCCAGCAGCCAAGATCCAGGGATCGGTGGCTACACCTTC
TRBV9	TRBJ2-1	TRBD1	-	15	CASSVRDRVVNEQFF	TGTGCCAGCAGCGTCAGGGACAGGGTGGTCAATGAGCAGTTCTTC
TRBV5-1	TRBJ2-3	TRBD2	-	19	CASSRLAGPQRSSTDTQYF	TGCGCCAGCAGCCGACTAGCGGGCCCTCAACGTTCTAGCACAGATACGCAGTATTTT
TRBV5-1	TRBJ2-3	TRBD1	-	15	CASSSVQGATDTQYF	TGCGCCAGCAGCTCAGTACAGGGGGCTACAGATACGCAGTATTTT
TRBV19	TRBJ2-1	-	-	14	CASKVRANYNEQFF	TGTGCCAGTAAAGTCAGGGCTAACTACAATGAGCAGTTCTTC
TRBV28	TRBJ1-1	TRBD1	-	14	CASSSQQGRTEAFF	TGTGCCAGCAGTTCGCAACAGGGGAGGACTGAAGCTTTCTTT
TRBV7-2	TRBJ2-2	TRBD1	-	16	CASSYDRVANTGELFF	TGTGCCAGCAGCTACGACAGGGTGGCGAACACCGGGGAGCTGTTTTTT
TRBV5-6	TRBJ1-5	TRBD1	-	13	CASSFTGGQPQHF	TGTGCCAGCAGCTTTACAGGGGGACAGCCCCAGCATTTT
TRBV19	TRBJ1-1	-	-	15	CASSTRPGENTEAFF	TGTGCCAGTAGTACCCGGCCAGGGGAGAACACTGAAGCTTTCTTT
TRBV5-1	TRBJ2-1	-	-	16	CASSFISGEFWNEQFF	TGCGCCAGCAGCTTTATTTCGGGAGAGTTTTGGAATGAGCAGTTCTTC